This TCR beta chain was captured in a study of cytomegalovirus exposure and HLA in healthy donors. CDR1 and CDR2 from the germline V gene are SGHRS and YFSETQ. CDR3 length: 11 residues. The V gene lost 2 bases and the J gene lost 9 bases, with 6 bases spanning the gap. PCR amplification relied on 60 Vbeta primers (plus 13 Jbeta primers). In the study's own analysis: The count from a later analysis was about 80 million unique TCR beta chains, 9.5 million to 11 million of them shared. Profiling relied on immunoSEQ multiplex PCR, and the TCRdb table lists in-frame clones only, not all of them. V and J calls and clone size are those listed in that table; D and trimming were worked out from the DNA. In the table there are about 160,000 clones, roughly 80% of which are singletons. Broader study findings: Later work associated roughly 17,000 TCR beta sequences with HLA alleles at 0.05 false discovery rate.

This clone was counted between two and nine times. Its cognate antigen is unknown. V gene TRBV5-1 combines with J gene TRBJ2-1; tentative D call: TRBD2 (5 bases). Source material: PBMCs. The clonotype was recovered from a girl aged 2 to 10 in good health and CMV-seropositive. This chain's CDR3 is CASSFEGEQFF. The CDR3 nucleotides are TGCGCCAGCAGCTTCGAGGGTGAGCAGTTCTTC.